This entry features one T cell receptor (beta chain) sequence. What it binds is not known. These data come from a study of monozygotic twins with inflammatory bowel disease. Study observations and caveats: IBD patients showed reduced TCRbeta diversity (inverse Simpson) versus healthy co-twins.

Germline V CDR1 and CDR2: SGDLS, YYNGEE. CDR3 length: 14 residues. TCR libraries each used about 3.5 ug of total RNA. TCRalpha and TCRbeta cDNA went through two nested PCRs of approximately 16 and 10 cycles. TCRdb re-called the 5' RACE reads and gives one entry per CDR3 protein, without DNA. The sample has roughly 320,000 distinct CDR3 sequences. The TCR sequence derives from a human donor with ulcerative colitis or Crohn's disease, or a healthy co-twin of an affected twin (not recorded which). The J gene is TRBJ2-7, the V gene TRBV9; TCRdb lists TRBD1, though no DNA is available to test this call. The sequenced sample consisted of blood. CDR3 protein: CASSRDRVGYEQYF.